This is a list of T cell receptor beta chains from one sample in a study of cytomegalovirus exposure and HLA in healthy donors. The assay was immunoSEQ multiplex PCR, and TCRdb's table has in-frame clones only and misses some. The table has 280,000 or so clones, 80% to 90% seen once. The specimen was PBMCs. The receptor source for this set is a woman younger than 30 in good health and CMV-seronegative. Both conserved end residues are part of each CDR3. A D gene is named only where the DNA matches it firmly. The size of a clone is reported for some rows only, either as once, few or many, or as a class for expanded clones.

j_call: TRBJ1-5; d_call: TRBD1; clone_size: -; v_call: TRBV27; cdr3_nt: TGTGCCAGCAGTCTAGGACAGGGTCGGGGCGGAATCAATCAGCCCCAGCATTTT; cdr3_aa: CASSLGQGRGGINQPQHF
j_call: TRBJ1-4; d_call: -; clone_size: few; v_call: TRBV5-5; cdr3_nt: TGTGCCAGCAGCTTGGAGGGAGGAACTAATGAAAAACTGTTTTTT; cdr3_aa: CASSLEGGTNEKLFF
j_call: TRBJ2-1; d_call: -; clone_size: -; v_call: TRBV6-1; cdr3_nt: TGTGCCAGCACCCTCGGCTCCTACAATGAGCAGTTCTTC; cdr3_aa: CASTLGSYNEQFF
j_call: TRBJ1-1; d_call: -; clone_size: -; v_call: TRBV4-2; cdr3_nt: TGTGCCAGCAGGGGTGGGGAGGACACTGAAGCTTTCTTT; cdr3_aa: CASRGGEDTEAFF
j_call: TRBJ1-5; d_call: -; clone_size: -; v_call: TRBV27; cdr3_nt: TGTGCCAGCAGTTTATCGCGGGGCTCAAATCAGCCCCAGCATTTT; cdr3_aa: CASSLSRGSNQPQHF
j_call: TRBJ2-7; d_call: -; clone_size: -; v_call: TRBV11-2; cdr3_nt: TGTGCCAGCACCCTAGGGAGGCTAGCCTACGAGCAGTACTTC; cdr3_aa: CASTLGRLAYEQYF
j_call: TRBJ2-1; d_call: -; clone_size: -; v_call: TRBV6-6; cdr3_nt: TGTGCCAGCTCAGCGGTTCCCTACAATGAGCAGTTCTTC; cdr3_aa: CASSAVPYNEQFF
j_call: TRBJ1-4; d_call: -; clone_size: -; v_call: TRBV9; cdr3_nt: TGTGCCAGCAGCGGCGGACAGCTGACTAATGAAAAACTGTTTTTT; cdr3_aa: CASSGGQLTNEKLFF
j_call: TRBJ2-7; d_call: TRBD2; clone_size: -; v_call: TRBV7-6; cdr3_nt: TGTGCCAGCAGCCCGTATACAGCGGGGTTAGAGCAGTACTTC; cdr3_aa: CASSPYTAGLEQYF
j_call: TRBJ1-2; d_call: -; clone_size: once; v_call: TRBV30; cdr3_nt: TGTGCGACGGGCTATGGCTACACCTTC; cdr3_aa: CATGYGYTF
j_call: TRBJ2-7; d_call: TRBD2; clone_size: -; v_call: TRBV7-3; cdr3_nt: TGTGCCAGCAGCCACCGCGCAGGTCGGCGGGGGGGCCTTATAGTCCTCTACGAGCAGTACTTC; cdr3_aa: CASSHRAGRRGGLIVLYEQYF
j_call: TRBJ1-5; d_call: -; clone_size: -; v_call: TRBV5-6; cdr3_nt: TGTGCCAGCAGCCGAACAGGGTTCGACCAGCCCCAGCATTTT; cdr3_aa: CASSRTGFDQPQHF
j_call: TRBJ2-3; d_call: TRBD2; clone_size: -; v_call: TRBV6-1; cdr3_nt: TGTGCCAGCAGTGACTGGGGGGGGTCCACAGATACGCAGTATTTT; cdr3_aa: CASSDWGGSTDTQYF
j_call: TRBJ2-1; d_call: TRBD2; clone_size: -; v_call: TRBV7-6; cdr3_nt: TGTGCCAGCAGCTTAGCATTTAGCGGGGGCAATGAGCAGTTCTTC; cdr3_aa: CASSLAFSGGNEQFF
j_call: TRBJ2-1; d_call: -; clone_size: -; v_call: TRBV6-5; cdr3_nt: TGTGCCACGACAACCTCCTACAATGAGCAGTTCTTC; cdr3_aa: CATTTSYNEQFF
j_call: TRBJ2-7; d_call: TRBD2; clone_size: -; v_call: TRBV11-1; cdr3_nt: TGTGCCAGCAGCCCAATGGCGGGGGGCTGGGACGAGCAGTACTTC; cdr3_aa: CASSPMAGGWDEQYF
j_call: TRBJ2-5; d_call: -; clone_size: -; v_call: TRBV5-1; cdr3_nt: TGCGCCAGCAGTCAACAGGGTACCCAAGAGACCCAGTACTTC; cdr3_aa: CASSQQGTQETQYF
j_call: TRBJ1-1; d_call: TRBD1; clone_size: -; v_call: TRBV5-1; cdr3_nt: TGCGCCACCAGACAGGGCCCGACGGGCACTGAAGCCTTCTTT; cdr3_aa: CATRQGPTGTEAFF
j_call: TRBJ1-2; d_call: TRBD1; clone_size: few; v_call: TRBV7-9; cdr3_nt: TGTGCCAGCAGCCTCGGGACAGTCTCTAACTATGGCTACACCTTC; cdr3_aa: CASSLGTVSNYGYTF
j_call: TRBJ2-5; d_call: TRBD2; clone_size: -; v_call: TRBV5-1; cdr3_nt: TGCGCCAGCAGCTTGACTAGCGGGGGGGCAGAGACCCAGTACTTC; cdr3_aa: CASSLTSGGAETQYF
j_call: TRBJ1-1; d_call: -; clone_size: -; v_call: TRBV5-4; cdr3_nt: TGTGCCAGCATGTTGCAGGGGATCATGAACACTGAAGCTTTCTTT; cdr3_aa: CASMLQGIMNTEAFF
j_call: TRBJ2-2; d_call: TRBD2; clone_size: -; v_call: TRBV11-3; cdr3_nt: TGTGCCAGCAGCCGGGGACTAGCGGGCACCGGGGAGCTGTTTTTT; cdr3_aa: CASSRGLAGTGELFF
j_call: TRBJ1-4; d_call: -; clone_size: -; v_call: TRBV11-2; cdr3_nt: TGTGCCAGCAGCTTCGCAGGCAGGAAGAATGAAAAACTGTTTTTT; cdr3_aa: CASSFAGRKNEKLFF
j_call: TRBJ2-5; d_call: -; clone_size: -; v_call: TRBV5-4; cdr3_nt: TGTGCCAGCAGCTTCCCCAAAGAGACCCAGTACTTC; cdr3_aa: CASSFPKETQYF
j_call: TRBJ1-2; d_call: -; clone_size: -; v_call: TRBV15; cdr3_nt: TGTGCCACCAGCACCCCCCGAGGTAGTGGATGGGTAAACTATGGCTACACCTTC; cdr3_aa: CATSTPRGSGWVNYGYTF
j_call: TRBJ2-3; d_call: TRBD1; clone_size: -; v_call: TRBV18; cdr3_nt: TGTGCCAGCTCACCTAGGGACAGTCTCACAGATACGCAGTATTTT; cdr3_aa: CASSPRDSLTDTQYF
j_call: TRBJ2-1; d_call: TRBD2; clone_size: -; v_call: TRBV27; cdr3_nt: TGTGCCAGCACCCCGGGACTAGCGGGGGCCCGGGTATTCTTC; cdr3_aa: CASTPGLAGARVFF
j_call: TRBJ1-3; d_call: -; clone_size: -; v_call: TRBV30; cdr3_nt: TGTGCCTGGAACCTGGCCGGAAACACCATATATTTT; cdr3_aa: CAWNLAGNTIYF
j_call: TRBJ1-1; d_call: -; clone_size: -; v_call: TRBV9; cdr3_nt: TGTGCCAGCAGCGGGAGGGAACGGATGAACACTGAAGCTTTCTTT; cdr3_aa: CASSGRERMNTEAFF
j_call: TRBJ2-3; d_call: TRBD1; clone_size: -; v_call: TRBV11-2; cdr3_nt: TGTGCCAGCAGCTCAAAACAGGGGGCGGACCCAGATACGCAGTATTTT; cdr3_aa: CASSSKQGADPDTQYF
j_call: TRBJ2-7; d_call: -; clone_size: -; v_call: TRBV13; cdr3_nt: TGTGCCAGCAGCTTATCGCCAGGGGAAGGCGAGCAGTACTTC; cdr3_aa: CASSLSPGEGEQYF
j_call: TRBJ1-6; d_call: -; clone_size: -; v_call: TRBV5-4; cdr3_nt: TGTGCCAGCAGCTCGACGGTCGGAGGGTCCTATAATTCACCCCTCCACTTT; cdr3_aa: CASSSTVGGSYNSPLHF
j_call: TRBJ2-5; d_call: -; clone_size: -; v_call: TRBV5-4; cdr3_nt: TGTGCCAGCAGGTTCCCACAGGGTGAGACCCAGTACTTC; cdr3_aa: CASRFPQGETQYF
j_call: TRBJ1-4; d_call: -; clone_size: -; v_call: TRBV7-2; cdr3_nt: TGTGCCAGCAGCTTAGCGTTCCAGGGGATAAATGAAAAACTGTTTTTT; cdr3_aa: CASSLAFQGINEKLFF
j_call: TRBJ2-5; d_call: -; clone_size: -; v_call: TRBV7-9; cdr3_nt: TGTGCCAGCAGCCTGAACGCGGAGACCCAGTACTTC; cdr3_aa: CASSLNAETQYF